This T cell receptor beta chain is drawn from a study of blood T cells in healthy people across ages. Primers used in a second PCR of roughly 6 to 11 cycles were a sample-barcoded 5' primer and a J-beta primer mix. Every molecule of cDNA carried a tag from a template-switch adaptor with 12 random nucleotides. TCRdb reprocessed the 5' RACE reads with MiXCR, giving one entry per CDR3 protein. The sample has 1.5 million to 2 million distinct CDR3 sequences; roughly 49% are singletons. Isolated PBMCs totaled at least 6.5 million in each sample. As concerns this clonotype: The target antigen is unknown.

CDR1 is KGHDR, CDR2 SFDVKD, per germline. With 3 bases clipped from V and 5 bases from J, the junction kept 6 bases outside the gene matches. The CDR3 consists of 16 residues. Overall study findings and caveats: Diversity figures based on one million T cells were deemed too low. Older individuals had lower TCR beta diversity per million T cells (the decline was roughly linear).

The chain uses TRBV24-1 and TRBJ2-1, with 10 bases lining up with TRBD2. Sequencing was carried out using blood. This receptor was obtained from a woman aged 40 to 50 in good health. The CDR3 coding sequence is TGTGCCACCAGTGATCCAAGCGGGGGGGATCACAATGAGCAGTTCTTC. Translating it yields CATSDPSGGDHNEQFF.